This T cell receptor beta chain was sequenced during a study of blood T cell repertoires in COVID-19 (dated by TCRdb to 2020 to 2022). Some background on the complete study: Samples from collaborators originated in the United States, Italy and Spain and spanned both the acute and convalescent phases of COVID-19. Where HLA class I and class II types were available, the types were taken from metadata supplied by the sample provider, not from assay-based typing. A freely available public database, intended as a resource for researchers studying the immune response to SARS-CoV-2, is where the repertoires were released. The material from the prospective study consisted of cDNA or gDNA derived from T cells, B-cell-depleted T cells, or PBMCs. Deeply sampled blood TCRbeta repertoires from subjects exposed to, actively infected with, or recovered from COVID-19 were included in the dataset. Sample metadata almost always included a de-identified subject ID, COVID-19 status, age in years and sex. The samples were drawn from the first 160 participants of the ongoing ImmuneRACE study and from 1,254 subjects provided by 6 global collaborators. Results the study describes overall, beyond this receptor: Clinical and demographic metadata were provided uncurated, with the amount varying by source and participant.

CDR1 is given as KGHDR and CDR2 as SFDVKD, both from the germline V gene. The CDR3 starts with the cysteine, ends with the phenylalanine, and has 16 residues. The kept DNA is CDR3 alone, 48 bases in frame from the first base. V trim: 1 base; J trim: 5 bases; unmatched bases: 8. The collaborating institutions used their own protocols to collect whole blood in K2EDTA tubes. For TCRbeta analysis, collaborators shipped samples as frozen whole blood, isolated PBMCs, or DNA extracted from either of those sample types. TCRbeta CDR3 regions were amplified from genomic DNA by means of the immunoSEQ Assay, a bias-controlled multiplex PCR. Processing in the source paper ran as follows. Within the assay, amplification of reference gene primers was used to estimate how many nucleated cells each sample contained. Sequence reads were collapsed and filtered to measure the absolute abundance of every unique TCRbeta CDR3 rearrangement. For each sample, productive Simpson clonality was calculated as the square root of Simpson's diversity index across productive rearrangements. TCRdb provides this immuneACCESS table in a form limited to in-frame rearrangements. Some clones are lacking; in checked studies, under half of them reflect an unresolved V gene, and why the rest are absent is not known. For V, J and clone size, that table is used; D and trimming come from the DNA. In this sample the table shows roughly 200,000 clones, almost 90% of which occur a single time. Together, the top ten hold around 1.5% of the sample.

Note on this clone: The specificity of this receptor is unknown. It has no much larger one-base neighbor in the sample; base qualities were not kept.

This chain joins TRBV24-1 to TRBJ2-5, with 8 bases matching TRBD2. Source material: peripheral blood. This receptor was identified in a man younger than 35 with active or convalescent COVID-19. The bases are TGTGCCACCAGTGATTTTCTCGCGGGAGGAGGGGAGACCCAGTACTTC. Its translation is CATSDFLAGGGETQYF.